This is a list of T cell receptor beta chains from one sample in a study of human T cells and chemical hapten exposure. From the RACE reads, TCRdb called clonotypes with MiXCR, one entry per CDR3 protein. The sample lists fewer than 350,000 distinct CDR3 sequences, approximately 7.5% seen once, with roughly 1.2% in the top ten. The sample consisted of whole blood, taken in connection with sensitization to the hapten diphenylcyclopropenone (DPC). Receptors originate from a man aged 18 to 29 with alopecia areata. Some clones in this sample may be carry-over from other donors' samples. Each CDR3 is given with its conserved first and last residue. The order of the fields is clone size, J gene, V gene, D gene, CDR3 DNA, CDR3 protein. D genes are given only for firm matches. Clone size is given for some rows only: seen once, a few or many times, or a class if the clone is expanded.

- | TRBJ2-3 | TRBV3-1 | - | TGTGCCAGCAGCCAATACGGCTCAGCGGTGGATACGCAGTATTTT | CASSQYGSAVDTQYF
- | TRBJ1-6 | TRBV25-1 | - | TGTGCCAGCAGTGAATGGGATAATTCACCCCTCCACTTT | CASSEWDNSPLHF
- | TRBJ1-3 | TRBV20-1 | - | TGCAGTGCTAGAGCGGGACCGAGCTCTGGAAACACCATATATTTT | CSARAGPSSGNTIYF
few | TRBJ1-4 | TRBV27 | - | TGTGCCACCAGAACAGGCTTTGGGGAAAAACTGTTTTTT | CATRTGFGEKLFF
many | TRBJ2-3 | TRBV2 | - | TGTGCCAGCAGTGAAGCCAGGTTAGATACGCAGTATTTT | CASSEARLDTQYF
few | TRBJ1-5 | TRBV5-1 | - | TGCGCCAGCAGCTTGGCTGGACAATTCAATCAGCCCCAGCATTTT | CASSLAGQFNQPQHF
few | TRBJ2-1 | TRBV29-1 | TRBD2 | TGCAGCGTTGAAGATGGAAGCGGGGGGGCCGAGCAGTTCTTC | CSVEDGSGGAEQFF
many | TRBJ2-5 | TRBV6-2/TRBV6-3 | - | TGTGCCAGCATCCCCACCCAGAATTACCAAGAGACCCAGTACTTC | CASIPTQNYQETQYF
- | TRBJ2-2 | TRBV14 | - | TGTGCCAGCAGCCAAGTACTGCTGAACACCGGGGAGCTGTTTTTT | CASSQVLLNTGELFF
few | TRBJ1-6 | TRBV3-1 | - | TGTGCCAGCAGCCAAGAGGCGTGGGGACCGGTAAATTCACCCCTCCACTTT | CASSQEAWGPVNSPLHF
- | TRBJ2-5 | TRBV7-9 | - | TGTGCCAGCAGCTTAGCGCGTCTGGGGCCGAAAGAGACCCAGTACTTC | CASSLARLGPKETQYF
few | TRBJ2-3 | TRBV20-1 | - | TGCAGTGCTCAAGAAAGCACAGATACGCAGTATTTT | CSAQESTDTQYF
many | TRBJ1-5 | TRBV7-2 | TRBD1 | TGTGCCAGCAGCTTAGCTGGGGGACAGAGACAGCCCCAGCATTTT | CASSLAGGQRQPQHF
few | TRBJ2-1 | TRBV2 | TRBD2 | TGTGCCAGCAGAGGAGCGGGGGGGCATGAGCAGTTCTTC | CASRGAGGHEQFF
many | TRBJ1-5 | TRBV5-1 | TRBD1 | TGCGCCAGCAGCAGGACAGGTGGGTTAGGGCAGCCCCAGCATTTT | CASSRTGGLGQPQHF
few | TRBJ1-2 | TRBV6-2/TRBV6-3 | - | TGTGCCAGCAGCTCGGCCGACAGGAGCTATAACTATGGCTACACCTTC | CASSSADRSYNYGYTF
few | TRBJ2-3 | TRBV20-1 | TRBD2 | TGCAGTGCATCCCTCATCGCGGGGGGGCAGGATACGCAGTATTTT | CSASLIAGGQDTQYF
- | TRBJ1-2 | TRBV7-2 | - | TGTGCCAGCAGCTTAGGGTCACAGGGCTATGGCTACACCTTC | CASSLGSQGYGYTF
few | TRBJ1-3 | TRBV9 | - | TGTGCCAGCAGCGTAGACGGAAACACCATATATTTT | CASSVDGNTIYF
- | TRBJ2-5 | TRBV9 | TRBD2 | TGTGCCAGCAGCCCACGGACTAGCGGGGGATGGGAGACCCAGTACTTC | CASSPRTSGGWETQYF
few | TRBJ2-1 | TRBV20-1 | - | TGCAGTGCTAGACACCCGAGCTCCTACAATGAGCAGTTCTTC | CSARHPSSYNEQFF
few | TRBJ2-5 | TRBV29-1 | - | TGCAGCGGGGGGATTGGGCAGGAGACCCAGTACTTC | CSGGIGQETQYF
many | TRBJ1-5 | TRBV18 | TRBD1 | TGTGCCAGCTCACGATCAGGACAGGGACCTCAGCCCCAGCATTTT | CASSRSGQGPQPQHF
- | TRBJ2-3 | TRBV7-3 | - | TGTGCCAGCAGCTCGACCATTAGCACAGATACGCAGTATTTT | CASSSTISTDTQYF
- | TRBJ1-2 | TRBV20-1 | - | TGCAGTGCCCCCGAGGGAAAAGGCTACACCTTC | CSAPEGKGYTF
few | TRBJ2-4 | TRBV7-9 | TRBD1 | TGTGCCAGCAGCCCTAGGACAGGGGAGGGTGAAAACATTCAGTACTTC | CASSPRTGEGENIQYF
- | TRBJ1-2 | TRBV6-2/TRBV6-3 | TRBD1 | TGTGCCAGCAGTTACTTGGACAGGATTGGCTATGGCTACACCTTC | CASSYLDRIGYGYTF
few | TRBJ2-1 | TRBV7-2 | TRBD1 | TGTGCCAGCAGCTCCGGGACAGAGGGTGGAAATGAGCAGTTCTTC | CASSSGTEGGNEQFF
many | TRBJ1-2 | TRBV6-5 | TRBD1 | TGTGCCAGCAGTGCTTTGGGACAGGGGGACTATGGCTACACCTTC | CASSALGQGDYGYTF
few | TRBJ1-5 | TRBV6-6 | TRBD1 | TGTGCCAGCAGTCCTCCTCACGGGACAGCCGATAATCAGCCCCAGCATTTT | CASSPPHGTADNQPQHF
few | TRBJ1-5 | TRBV12-3/TRBV12-4 | - | TGTGCCAGCAGCCGACTTGGGGCCCCGTCCGAACCCCAGCATTTT | CASSRLGAPSEPQHF
few | TRBJ1-5 | TRBV20-1 | - | TGCAGTGCTAGACCCGGGGTGGGCAGCTTCAATCAGCCCCAGCATTTT | CSARPGVGSFNQPQHF
few | TRBJ1-2 | TRBV7-2 | - | TGTGCCAGCAGCTTACAGGGATCAGGAGGCTACACCTTC | CASSLQGSGGYTF
many | TRBJ2-2 | TRBV28 | TRBD2 | TGTGCCAGCAGTTTATCGGCGGGGGGCTCCGGGGAGCTGTTTTTT | CASSLSAGGSGELFF
many | TRBJ1-1 | TRBV27 | - | TGTGCCAGCAGTCTCATCAGGAACACTGAAGCTTTCTTT | CASSLIRNTEAFF
- | TRBJ1-3 | TRBV4-1 | - | TGCGCCAGCAGCCAATGGCTAGTCGGAAACACCATATATTTT | CASSQWLVGNTIYF
- | TRBJ1-2 | TRBV12-3/TRBV12-4 | - | TGTGCCAGCTGCAGGTCACAATTTAACTATGGCTACACCTTC | CASCRSQFNYGYTF
few | TRBJ1-1 | TRBV7-8 | - | TGTGCCAGCAGCTCGATCCGTGGTAACACTGAAGCTTTCTTT | CASSSIRGNTEAFF
- | TRBJ1-6 | TRBV20-1 | - | TGCAGTGCGTTCGACTGGGGAGCGGCCCTCCACTTT | CSAFDWGAALHF
few | TRBJ2-1 | TRBV7-8 | TRBD1 | TGTGCCAGCAGCTTACGGATCACAGGGGCAGGCTACAATGAGCAGTTCTTC | CASSLRITGAGYNEQFF
few | TRBJ1-1 | TRBV12-3/TRBV12-4 | - | TGTGCCAGCAGTTTGATGTTCGGGGTGAACACTGAAGCTTTCTTT | CASSLMFGVNTEAFF
many | TRBJ1-1 | TRBV10-3 | - | TGTGCCATCAGTGAAGGGATGAACACTGAAGCTTTCTTT | CAISEGMNTEAFF
- | TRBJ1-2 | TRBV6-2/TRBV6-3 | - | TGTGCCAGCAGTTGGAGCGGACAACCTAATAACTATGGCTACACCTTC | CASSWSGQPNNYGYTF
many | TRBJ1-1 | TRBV5-1 | - | TGCGCCAGCAGCTTGCTAGAAGCAGAGCCGAACACTGAAGCTTTCTTT | CASSLLEAEPNTEAFF
- | TRBJ2-7 | TRBV11-2 | - | TGTGCCAGCAGCTCTAGACACCTCTACGAGCAGTACTTC | CASSSRHLYEQYF
many | TRBJ1-4 | TRBV7-2 | - | TGTGCCAGCAGCTTAGAGGCGTCTAATGAAAAACTGTTTTTT | CASSLEASNEKLFF
many | TRBJ2-5 | TRBV7-2 | - | TGTGCCAGCAGCTTGCTAACCCAAGAGACCCAGTACTTC | CASSLLTQETQYF
few | TRBJ1-3 | TRBV12-3/TRBV12-4 | - | TGTGCCAGCAGTTTAAAAAGTTTGGGGGCTCCTGGAAACACCATATATTTT | CASSLKSLGAPGNTIYF
few | TRBJ2-3 | TRBV5-1 | - | TGCGCCAGCAGCCACGAGACTAGCACAGATACGCAGTATTTT | CASSHETSTDTQYF
few | TRBJ1-2 | TRBV29-1 | - | TGCAGCGTTGCCCCAGGTGCCTATGGCTACACCTTC | CSVAPGAYGYTF
many | TRBJ1-2 | TRBV27 | - | TGTGCCAGCAGTTTATCTGCAGGGGATGGCTACACCTTC | CASSLSAGDGYTF
few | TRBJ2-7 | TRBV7-9 | - | TGTGCCAGCAGCTTAGATGGAGGTGGGAACGAGCAGTACTTC | CASSLDGGGNEQYF
- | TRBJ2-5 | TRBV10-3 | - | TGTGCCAAAAACCTTCCTTGGGTCGAAGAGACCCAGTACTTC | CAKNLPWVEETQYF
many | TRBJ1-1 | TRBV4-1 | - | TGCGCCAGCAGCCAAGTGGTAGGGCTAGAGACGGCCGAAGCTTTCTTT | CASSQVVGLETAEAFF
- | TRBJ1-2 | TRBV29-1 | TRBD1 | TGCAGCGCACGGACAGGGTTCTTCGGCTACACCTTC | CSARTGFFGYTF
once | TRBJ2-2 | TRBV7-2 | - | TGTGCCAGCAGTGCGCGGTCCGACACCGGGGAGCTGTTTTTT | CASSARSDTGELFF
few | TRBJ1-1 | TRBV3-1 | - | TGTGCCAGCAGCCAAGAGGGGGCTTTGAACACTGAAGCTTTCTTT | CASSQEGALNTEAFF
many | TRBJ1-2 | TRBV7-9 | - | TGTGCCAGCAGTCCAGTCTCAGCGGGCTATGGCTACACCTTC | CASSPVSAGYGYTF
- | TRBJ1-1 | TRBV7-2 | TRBD1 | TGTGCCAGCAGCTTCCAGGGGGCGTCTCCAGTAGCTTTCTTT | CASSFQGASPVAFF